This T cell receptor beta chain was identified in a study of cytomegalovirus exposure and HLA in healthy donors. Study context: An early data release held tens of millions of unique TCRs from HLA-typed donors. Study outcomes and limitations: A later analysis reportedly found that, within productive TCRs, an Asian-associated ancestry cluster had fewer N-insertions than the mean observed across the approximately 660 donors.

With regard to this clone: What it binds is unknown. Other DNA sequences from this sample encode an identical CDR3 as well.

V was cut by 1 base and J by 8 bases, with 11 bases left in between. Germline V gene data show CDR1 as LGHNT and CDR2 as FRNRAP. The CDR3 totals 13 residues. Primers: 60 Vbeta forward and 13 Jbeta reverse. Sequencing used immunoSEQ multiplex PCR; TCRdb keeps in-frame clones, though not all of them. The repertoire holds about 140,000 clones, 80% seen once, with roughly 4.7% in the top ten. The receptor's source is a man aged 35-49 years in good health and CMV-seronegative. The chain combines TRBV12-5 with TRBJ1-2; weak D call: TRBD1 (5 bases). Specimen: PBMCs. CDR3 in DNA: TGTGCTAGTGGTTTGGCCGGTCAGGGAGGCTACACCTTC. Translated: CASGLAGQGGYTF.